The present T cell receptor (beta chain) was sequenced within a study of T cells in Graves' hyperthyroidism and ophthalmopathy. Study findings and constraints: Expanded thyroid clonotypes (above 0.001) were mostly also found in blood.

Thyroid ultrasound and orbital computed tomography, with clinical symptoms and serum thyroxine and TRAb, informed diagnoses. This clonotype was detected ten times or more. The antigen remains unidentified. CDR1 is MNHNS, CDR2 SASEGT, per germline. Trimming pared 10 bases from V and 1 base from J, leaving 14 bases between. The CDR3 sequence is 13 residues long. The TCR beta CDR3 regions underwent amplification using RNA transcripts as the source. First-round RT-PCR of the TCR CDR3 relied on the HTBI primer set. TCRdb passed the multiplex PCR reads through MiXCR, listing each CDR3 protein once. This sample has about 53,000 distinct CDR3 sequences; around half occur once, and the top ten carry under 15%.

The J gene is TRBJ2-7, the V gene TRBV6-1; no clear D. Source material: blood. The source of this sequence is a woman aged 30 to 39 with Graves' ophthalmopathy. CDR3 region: CATTVTLSYEQYF. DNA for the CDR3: TGTGCCACCACCGTAACACTATCCTACGAGCAGTACTTC.